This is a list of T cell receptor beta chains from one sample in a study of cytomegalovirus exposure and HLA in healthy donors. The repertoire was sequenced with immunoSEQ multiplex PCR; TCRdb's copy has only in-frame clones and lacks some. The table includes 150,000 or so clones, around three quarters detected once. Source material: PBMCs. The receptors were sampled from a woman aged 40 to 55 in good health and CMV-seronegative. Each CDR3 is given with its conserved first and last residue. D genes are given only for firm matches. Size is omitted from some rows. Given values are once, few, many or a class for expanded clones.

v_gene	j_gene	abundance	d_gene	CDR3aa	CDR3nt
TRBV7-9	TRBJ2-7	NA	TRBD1	CASSLETGAHEQYF	TGTGCCAGCAGCTTGGAGACAGGGGCACACGAGCAGTACTTC
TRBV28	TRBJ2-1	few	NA	CASSLRGLVQFF	TGTGCCAGCAGTTTAAGGGGACTGGTGCAGTTCTTC
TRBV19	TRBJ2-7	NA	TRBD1	CASSPGRGTGSHEQYF	TGTGCCAGTAGCCCAGGAAGAGGGACAGGGTCCCACGAGCAGTACTTC
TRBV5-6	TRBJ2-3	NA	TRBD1	CASSLGDRAPDTQYF	TGTGCCAGCAGCTTGGGAGACAGGGCCCCAGATACGCAGTATTTT
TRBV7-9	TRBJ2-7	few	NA	CASSLEDSYEQYF	TGTGCCAGCAGCTTAGAGGACAGCTACGAGCAGTACTTC
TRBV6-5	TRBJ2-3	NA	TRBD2	CASSYGGRTDTQYF	TGTGCCAGCAGTTATGGCGGGAGGACAGATACGCAGTATTTT
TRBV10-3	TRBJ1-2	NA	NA	CAISEQELNYGYTF	TGTGCCATCAGTGAACAGGAACTGAACTATGGCTACACCTTC
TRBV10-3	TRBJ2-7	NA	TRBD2	CAISESGGQYEQYF	TGTGCCATCAGTGAATCGGGGGGGCAATACGAGCAGTACTTC
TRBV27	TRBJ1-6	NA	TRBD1	CASSLGPGGSPLHF	TGTGCCAGCAGTTTAGGGCCAGGGGGCTCACCCCTCCACTTT
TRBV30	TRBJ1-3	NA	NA	CAWSRDSGSGNTIYF	TGTGCCTGGAGTCGCGACAGTGGCTCTGGAAACACCATATATTTT
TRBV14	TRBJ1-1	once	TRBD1	CASSQLRGPAEAFF	TGTGCCAGCAGCCAACTCAGGGGGCCGGCTGAAGCTTTCTTT
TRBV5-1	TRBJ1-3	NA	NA	CASSSQGSDSGNTIYF	TGCGCCAGCAGCTCCCAGGGGTCAGACTCCGGAAACACCATATATTTT
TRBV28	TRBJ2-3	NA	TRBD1	CASSLTGGLSADTQYF	TGTGCCAGCAGTTTAACAGGGGGCTTGAGCGCAGATACGCAGTATTTT
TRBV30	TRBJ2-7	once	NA	CAWMGGPADEQYF	TGTGCCTGGATGGGGGGGCCTGCCGACGAGCAGTACTTC
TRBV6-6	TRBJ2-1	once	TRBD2	CASSYGLAANEQFF	TGTGCCAGCAGCTACGGACTAGCGGCCAATGAGCAGTTCTTC
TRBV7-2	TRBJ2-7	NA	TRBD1	CASRYMGQGVFEQYF	TGTGCCAGCAGATATATGGGACAGGGGGTTTTCGAGCAGTACTTC
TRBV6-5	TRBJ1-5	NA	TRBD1	CASSPGTGFQPQHF	TGTGCCAGCAGCCCCGGGACAGGGTTTCAGCCCCAGCATTTT
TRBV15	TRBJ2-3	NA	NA	CATSREGGGYTDTQYF	TGTGCCACCAGCAGAGAGGGTGGCGGGTACACAGATACGCAGTATTTT
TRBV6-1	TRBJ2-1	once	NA	CASRTRTVEQFF	TGTGCCAGCAGAACCCGAACTGTGGAGCAGTTCTTC
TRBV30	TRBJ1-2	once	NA	CAWSAQGNNYGYTF	TGTGCCTGGAGTGCCCAGGGGAATAACTATGGCTACACCTTC
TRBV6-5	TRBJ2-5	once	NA	CASSSEAALEYF	TGTGCCAGCAGCTCGGAGGCGGCTCTAGAGTACTTC
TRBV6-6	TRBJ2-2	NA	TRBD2	CASSYPGGRHGELFF	TGTGCCAGCAGTTACCCGGGGGGGCGTCACGGGGAGCTGTTTTTT
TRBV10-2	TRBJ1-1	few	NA	CASSEIHRDWDFF	TGCGCCAGCAGTGAGATCCACAGGGATTGGGATTTCTTT
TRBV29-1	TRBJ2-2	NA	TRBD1	CSMRTGANTGELFF	TGCAGCATGAGGACAGGGGCGAACACCGGGGAGCTGTTTTTT
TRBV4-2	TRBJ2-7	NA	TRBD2	CASSVEAGGVYEQYF	TGTGCCAGCAGCGTTGAGGCGGGGGGGGTCTACGAGCAGTACTTC
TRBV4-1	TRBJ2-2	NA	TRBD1	CASPKKGAGRDTGELFF	TGCGCCAGCCCCAAGAAGGGGGCTGGGCGGGACACCGGGGAGCTGTTTTTT